This record concerns one T cell receptor beta chain sequence. Antigen specificity is unknown. Regarding treatment: roughly 11-day PBMC culture with coronavirus spike peptide pools or control peptides (ViraFEST assay). In germline, CDR1 is DFQATT, CDR2 SNEGSKA (reference sequence). The V gene lost 1 base and the J gene lost 8 bases, with 14 bases spanning the gap. This CDR3 contains 13 residues. The entry originates in a study of vaccination and CD4 T cells after COVID-19. Looking at the study overall: Two of the convalescents were Hispanic, and the group consisted of six males and four females. Overlapping SARS-CoV-2, HCoV-NL63, HCoV-OC43 and HCoV-229E spike peptides were used to stimulate cells. Post-vaccination specimens were collected at a median of roughly 69 days following dose two (range 14 to 241). Study-level findings and limits: Reactive clone data from convalescent patients indicated a median of about 88% appearing only post-vaccination.

Sequence data for DNA of cultured CD4+ T cells were generated by the Oncomine TCR Beta short-read assay. TCRdb reprocessed the PCR reads via MiXCR and lists one record per CDR3 protein. The table lists 7,500 to 10,000 distinct CDR3 sequences, about 65% of them singletons, with approximately 9% in the top ten. The sample in question was CD4+ T cells from blood, cultured in vitro, obtained before SARS-CoV-2 vaccination. V usage is TRBV20-1 and J usage is TRBJ1-1; maybe TRBD1 (5 bases). This TCR was recovered from a human donor who had recovered from COVID-19. CDR3 in DNA: TGCAGTGCTAGAGTTCAGGTTTCAGGGGAAGCTTTCTTT. This encodes CSARVQVSGEAFF.